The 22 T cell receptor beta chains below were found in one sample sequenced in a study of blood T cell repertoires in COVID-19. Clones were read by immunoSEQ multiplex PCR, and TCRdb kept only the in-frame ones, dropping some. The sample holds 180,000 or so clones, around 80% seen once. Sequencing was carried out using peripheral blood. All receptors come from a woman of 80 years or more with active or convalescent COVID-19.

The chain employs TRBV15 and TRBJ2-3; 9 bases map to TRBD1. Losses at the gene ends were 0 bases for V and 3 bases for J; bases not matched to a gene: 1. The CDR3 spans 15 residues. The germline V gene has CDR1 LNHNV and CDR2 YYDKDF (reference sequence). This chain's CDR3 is CATSRDGQGTDTQYF. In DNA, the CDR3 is TGTGCCACCAGCAGAGACGGACAGGGGACAGATACGCAGTATTTT. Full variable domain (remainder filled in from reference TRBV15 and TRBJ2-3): DAMVIQNPRYQVTQFGKPVTLSCSQTLNHNVMYWYQQKSSQAPKLLFHYYDKDFNNEADTPDNFQSRRPNTSFCFLDIRSPGLGDTAMYLCATSRDGQGTDTQYFGPGTRLTVL.

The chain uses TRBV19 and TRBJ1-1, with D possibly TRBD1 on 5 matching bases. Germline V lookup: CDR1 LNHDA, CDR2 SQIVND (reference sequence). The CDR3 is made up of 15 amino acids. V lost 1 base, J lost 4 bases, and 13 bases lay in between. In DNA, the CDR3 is TGTGCCAGTAGTATAGTCGGGGGTGGTGGCACTGAAGCTTTCTTT. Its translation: CASSIVGGGGTEAFF.

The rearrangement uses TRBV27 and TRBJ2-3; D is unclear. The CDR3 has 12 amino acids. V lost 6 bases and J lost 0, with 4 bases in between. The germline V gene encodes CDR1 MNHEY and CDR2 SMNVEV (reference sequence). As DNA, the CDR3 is TGTGCCAGCAGGCGTAGCACAGATACGCAGTATTTT. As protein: CASRRSTDTQYF.

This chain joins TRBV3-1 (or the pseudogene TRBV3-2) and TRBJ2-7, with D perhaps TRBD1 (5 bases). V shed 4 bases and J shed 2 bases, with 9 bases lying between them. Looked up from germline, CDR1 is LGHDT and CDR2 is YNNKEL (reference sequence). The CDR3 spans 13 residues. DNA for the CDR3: TGTGCCAGCAGCCCTCGACAGACCTACGAGCAGTACTTC. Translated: CASSPRQTYEQYF.

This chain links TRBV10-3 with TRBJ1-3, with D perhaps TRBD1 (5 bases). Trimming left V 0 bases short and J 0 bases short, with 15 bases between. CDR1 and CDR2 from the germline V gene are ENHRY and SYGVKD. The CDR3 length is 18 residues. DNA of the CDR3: TGTGCCATCAGTGAGTCCGGTGGCGGGACCTACTCTGGAAACACCATATATTTT. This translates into CAISESGGGTYSGNTIYF.

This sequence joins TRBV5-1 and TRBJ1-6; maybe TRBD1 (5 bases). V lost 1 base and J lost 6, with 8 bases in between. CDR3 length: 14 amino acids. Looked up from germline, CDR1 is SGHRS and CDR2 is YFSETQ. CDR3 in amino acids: CASSLQGFNSPLHF. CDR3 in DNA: TGCGCCAGCAGCTTGCAGGGCTTTAATTCACCCCTCCACTTT.

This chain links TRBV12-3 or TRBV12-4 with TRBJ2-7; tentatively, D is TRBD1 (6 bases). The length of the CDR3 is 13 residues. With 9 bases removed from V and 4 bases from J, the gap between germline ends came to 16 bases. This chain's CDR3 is CASTQGRMYEQYF. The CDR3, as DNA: TGTGCCAGTACACAGGGACGAATGTACGAGCAGTACTTC.

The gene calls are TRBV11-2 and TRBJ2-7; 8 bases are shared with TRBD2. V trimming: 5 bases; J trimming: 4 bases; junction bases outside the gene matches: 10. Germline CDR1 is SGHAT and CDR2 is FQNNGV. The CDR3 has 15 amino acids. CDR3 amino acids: CASSRREGRGYEQYF. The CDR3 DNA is TGTGCCAGCAGCCGACGGGAGGGGAGGGGGTACGAGCAGTACTTC.

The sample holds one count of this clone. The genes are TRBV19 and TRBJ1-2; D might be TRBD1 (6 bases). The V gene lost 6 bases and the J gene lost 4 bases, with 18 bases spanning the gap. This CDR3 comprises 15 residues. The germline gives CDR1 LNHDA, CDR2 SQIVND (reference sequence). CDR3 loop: CASSVGTHYGYGYTF. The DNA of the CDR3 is TGTGCCAGTAGCGTCGGGACACATTATGGCTATGGCTACACCTTC.

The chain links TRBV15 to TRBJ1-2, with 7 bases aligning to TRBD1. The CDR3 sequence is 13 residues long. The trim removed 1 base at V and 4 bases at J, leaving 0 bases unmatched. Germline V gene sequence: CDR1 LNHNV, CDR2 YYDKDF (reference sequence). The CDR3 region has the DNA TGTGCCACCAGCAGAGGACAGGGCTATGGCTACACCTTC. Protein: CATSRGQGYGYTF.

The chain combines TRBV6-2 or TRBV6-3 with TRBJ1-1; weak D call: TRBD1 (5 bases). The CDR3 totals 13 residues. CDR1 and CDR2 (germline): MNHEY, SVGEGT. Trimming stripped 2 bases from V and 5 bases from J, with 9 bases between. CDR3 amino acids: CASSYKRGTEAFF. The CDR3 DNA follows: TGTGCCAGCAGTTACAAAAGGGGAACTGAAGCTTTCTTT.

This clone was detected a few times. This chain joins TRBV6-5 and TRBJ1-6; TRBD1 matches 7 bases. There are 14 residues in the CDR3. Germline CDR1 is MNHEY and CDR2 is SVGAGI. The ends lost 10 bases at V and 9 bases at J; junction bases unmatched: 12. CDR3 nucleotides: TGTGCCACCCTGCCTCCGGGACAGACTTCACCCCTCCACTTT. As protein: CATLPPGQTSPLHF.

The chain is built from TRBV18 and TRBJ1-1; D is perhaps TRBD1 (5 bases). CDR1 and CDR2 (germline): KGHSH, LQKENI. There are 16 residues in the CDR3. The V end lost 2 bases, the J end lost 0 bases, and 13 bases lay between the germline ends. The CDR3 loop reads CASSPKQGTVNTEAFF. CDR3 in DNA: TGTGCCAGCTCACCAAAGCAGGGTACCGTGAACACTGAAGCTTTCTTT.

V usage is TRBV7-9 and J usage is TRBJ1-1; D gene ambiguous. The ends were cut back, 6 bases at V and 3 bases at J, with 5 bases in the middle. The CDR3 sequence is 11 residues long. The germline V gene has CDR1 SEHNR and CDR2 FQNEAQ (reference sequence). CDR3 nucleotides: TGTGCCAGCAGGAGGGACACTGAAGCTTTCTTT. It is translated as CASRRDTEAFF.

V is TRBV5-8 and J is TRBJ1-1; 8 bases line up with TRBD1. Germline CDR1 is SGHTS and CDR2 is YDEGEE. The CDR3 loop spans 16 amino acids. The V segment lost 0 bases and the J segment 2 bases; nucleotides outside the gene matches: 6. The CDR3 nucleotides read TGTGCCAGCAGCTTGGGAGAGACAGGGGAAAACACTGAAGCTTTCTTT. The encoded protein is CASSLGETGENTEAFF.

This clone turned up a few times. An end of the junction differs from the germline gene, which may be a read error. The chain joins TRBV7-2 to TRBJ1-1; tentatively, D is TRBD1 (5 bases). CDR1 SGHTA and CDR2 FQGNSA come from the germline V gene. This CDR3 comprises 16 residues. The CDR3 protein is CASSLAGPQGNTEAFF. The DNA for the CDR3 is TGTGCCAGCAGCCTAGCCGGACCTCAGGGGAACACTGAAGCTTTCTTT.

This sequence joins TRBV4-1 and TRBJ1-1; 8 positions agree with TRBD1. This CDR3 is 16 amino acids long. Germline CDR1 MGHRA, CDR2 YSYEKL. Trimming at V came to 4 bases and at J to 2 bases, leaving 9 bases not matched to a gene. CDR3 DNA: TGCGCCAGCAGCCTAGTGGGACAGGCGGGTAACACTGAAGCTTTCTTT. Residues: CASSLVGQAGNTEAFF.

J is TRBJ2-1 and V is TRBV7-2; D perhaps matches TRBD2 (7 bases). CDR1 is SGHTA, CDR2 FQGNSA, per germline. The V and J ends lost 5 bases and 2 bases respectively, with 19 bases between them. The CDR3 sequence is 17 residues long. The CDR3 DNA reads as TGTGCCAGCAGCCCCCTCTGGCGGGGGCGACCCTACAATGAGCAGTTCTTC. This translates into CASSPLWRGRPYNEQFF.

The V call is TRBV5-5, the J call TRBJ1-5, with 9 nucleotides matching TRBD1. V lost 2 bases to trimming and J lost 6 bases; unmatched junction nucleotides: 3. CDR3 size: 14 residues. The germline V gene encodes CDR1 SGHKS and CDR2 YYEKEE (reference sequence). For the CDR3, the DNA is TGTGCCAGCAGCTTTGGGGACAGGGCTCAGCCCCAGCATTTT. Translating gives CASSFGDRAQPQHF.

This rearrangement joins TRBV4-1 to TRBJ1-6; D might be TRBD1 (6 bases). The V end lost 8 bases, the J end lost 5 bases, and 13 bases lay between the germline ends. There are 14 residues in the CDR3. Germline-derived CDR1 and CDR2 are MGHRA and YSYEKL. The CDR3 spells CASRAGVDNSPLHF. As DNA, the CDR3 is TGCGCCAGCCGCGCAGGGGTTGATAATTCACCCCTCCACTTT.

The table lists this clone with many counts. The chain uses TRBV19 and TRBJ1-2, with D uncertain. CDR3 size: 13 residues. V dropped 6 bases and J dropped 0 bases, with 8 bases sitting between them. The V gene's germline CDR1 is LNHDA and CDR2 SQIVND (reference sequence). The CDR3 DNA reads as TGTGCCAGTAGCGTTATCGCTAACTATGGCTACACCTTC. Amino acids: CASSVIANYGYTF.

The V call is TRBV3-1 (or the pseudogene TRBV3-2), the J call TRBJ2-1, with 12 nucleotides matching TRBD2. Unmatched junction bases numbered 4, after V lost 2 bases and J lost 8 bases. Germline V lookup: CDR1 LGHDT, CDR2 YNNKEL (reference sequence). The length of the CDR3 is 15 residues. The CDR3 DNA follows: TGTGCCAGCAGCCAACTAGCGGGGGGGTCCGATGAGCAGTTCTTC. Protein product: CASSQLAGGSDEQFF.